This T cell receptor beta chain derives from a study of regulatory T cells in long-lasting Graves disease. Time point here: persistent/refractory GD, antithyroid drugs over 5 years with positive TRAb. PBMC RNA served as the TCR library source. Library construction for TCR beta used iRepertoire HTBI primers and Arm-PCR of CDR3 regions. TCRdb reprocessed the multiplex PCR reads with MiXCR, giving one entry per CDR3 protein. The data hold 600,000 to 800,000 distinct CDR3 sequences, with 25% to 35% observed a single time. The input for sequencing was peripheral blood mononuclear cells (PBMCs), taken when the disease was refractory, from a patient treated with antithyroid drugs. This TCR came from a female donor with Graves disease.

The CDR3 is CASSRDPPTGTQGGEQYF. Written as DNA, the CDR3 is TGCGCCAGCAGCCGAGACCCTCCCACAGGTACCCAGGGGGGCGAGCAGTACTTC. The rearrangement links TRBV10-1 to TRBJ2-7; TRBD1 is a possible D gene (7 bases). The V end was cut by 6 bases, the J end by 6 bases, with 30 bases between. CDR3 length equals 18 residues. Per germline, CDR1 WNHNN and CDR2 SYGVQD (reference sequence).